This T cell receptor (beta chain) was found in a study of CD8+CD57+ T cells in acquired aplastic anemia. An expansion of CD8+CD57+ cells by flow cytometry had been shown in patients chosen for sequencing. Severe acquired aplastic anemia was the diagnosis recorded for all patients. Investigators profiled TCR beta VDJ and CDR3 from genomic DNA template. TCRdb passed the reads through MiXCR, listing each CDR3 protein once. Of around 150,000 distinct CDR3 sequences in the sample, less than 50% were seen once. The CDR3 sequence is 13 residues long. V lost 9 bases and J 1 base, leaving 13 bases between the germline ends. The germline gives CDR1 SNHLY, CDR2 FYNNEI.

This rearrangement joins TRBV2 to TRBJ2-7, with D perhaps matching TRBD1 (6 bases). The sequence was collected from a human donor with aplastic anemia. The sequenced sample consisted of sorted CD4+, CD8+, or CD8+CD57+ T cells (not recorded which) from PBMCs. In DNA, the CDR3 is TGTGCCAGTATGAGGCAGGGGTCCTACGAGCAGTACTTC. This translates into CASMRQGSYEQYF.